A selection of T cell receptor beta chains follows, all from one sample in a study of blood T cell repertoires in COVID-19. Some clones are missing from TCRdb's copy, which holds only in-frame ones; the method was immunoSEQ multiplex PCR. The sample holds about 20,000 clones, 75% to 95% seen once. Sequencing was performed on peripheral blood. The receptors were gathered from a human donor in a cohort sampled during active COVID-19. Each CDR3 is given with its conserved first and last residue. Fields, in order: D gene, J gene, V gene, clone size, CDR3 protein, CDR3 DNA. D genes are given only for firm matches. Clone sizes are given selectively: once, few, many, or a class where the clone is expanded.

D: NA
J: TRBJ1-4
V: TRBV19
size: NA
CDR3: CASSPGDRLANEKLFF
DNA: TGTGCCAGTAGCCCCGGAGACCGGTTGGCTAATGAAAAACTGTTTTTT

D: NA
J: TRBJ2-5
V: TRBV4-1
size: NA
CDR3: CASSQSGGPGETQYF
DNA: TGCGCCAGCAGCCAATCCGGGGGGCCGGGGGAGACCCAGTACTTC

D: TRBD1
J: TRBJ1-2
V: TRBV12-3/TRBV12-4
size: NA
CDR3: CASTQGQGGGYTF
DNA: TGTGCCAGCACCCAGGGACAGGGTGGGGGCTACACCTTC

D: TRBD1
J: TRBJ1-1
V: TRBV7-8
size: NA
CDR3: CASSLQDRANTEAFF
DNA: TGTGCCAGCAGCTTACAGGACAGGGCGAACACTGAAGCTTTCTTT

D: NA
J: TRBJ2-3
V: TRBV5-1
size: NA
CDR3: CASSFGRGIDTDTQYF
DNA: TGCGCCAGCAGCTTCGGCAGGGGAATTGACACAGATACGCAGTATTTT

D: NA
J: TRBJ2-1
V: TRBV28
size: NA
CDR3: CASSLGALGGNEQFF
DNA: TGTGCCAGCAGTTTAGGGGCCCTAGGGGGCAATGAGCAGTTCTTC

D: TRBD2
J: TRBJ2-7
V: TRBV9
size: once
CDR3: CASSEGRASYEQYF
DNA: TGTGCCAGCAGCGAAGGGAGGGCCTCCTACGAGCAGTACTTC

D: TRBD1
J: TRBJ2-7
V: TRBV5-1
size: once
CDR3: CASSSGTGFHEQYF
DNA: TGCGCCAGCAGCTCCGGGACAGGGTTCCACGAGCAGTACTTC

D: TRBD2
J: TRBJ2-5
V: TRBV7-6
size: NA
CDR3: CASSPYPGLAAYQETQYF
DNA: TGTGCCAGCAGCCCCTACCCAGGACTAGCGGCGTACCAAGAGACCCAGTACTTC

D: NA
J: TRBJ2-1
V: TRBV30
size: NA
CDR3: CAWSVLANEQFF
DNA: TGTGCCTGGAGTGTACTAGCAAATGAGCAGTTCTTC

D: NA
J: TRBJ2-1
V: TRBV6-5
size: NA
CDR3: CASRSLAYNEQFF
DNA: TGTGCCAGCAGATCTCTAGCTTACAATGAGCAGTTCTTC

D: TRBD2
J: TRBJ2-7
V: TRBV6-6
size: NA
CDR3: CASSQGTSGGAAEQYF
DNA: TGTGCCAGCAGTCAGGGGACTAGCGGGGGGGCCGCCGAGCAGTACTTC

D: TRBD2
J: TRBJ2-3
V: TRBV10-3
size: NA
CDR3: CAISAGGRTDTQYF
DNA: TGTGCCATCAGTGCGGGGGGTCGCACAGATACGCAGTATTTT

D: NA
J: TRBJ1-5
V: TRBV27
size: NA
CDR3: CASSLQGWQPQHF
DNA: TGTGCCAGCAGTTTACAGGGGTGGCAGCCCCAGCATTTT

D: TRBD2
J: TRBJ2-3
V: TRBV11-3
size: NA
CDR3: CASSYRAGSRTHTQYF
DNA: TGTGCCAGCAGCTACCGAGCGGGGAGCCGCACACATACGCAGTATTTT

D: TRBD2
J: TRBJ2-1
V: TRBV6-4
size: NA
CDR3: CASSATGGVGYNEQFF
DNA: TGTGCCAGCAGTGCCACGGGGGGGGTGGGTTACAATGAGCAGTTCTTC

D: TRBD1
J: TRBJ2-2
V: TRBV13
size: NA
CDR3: CASSSTRTGGVIGLFF
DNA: TGTGCCAGCAGCTCTACTAGGACAGGGGGAGTCATCGGGCTGTTTTTT

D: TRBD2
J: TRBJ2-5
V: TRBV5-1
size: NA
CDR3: CASSLDLAGDQETQYF
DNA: TGCGCCAGCAGCTTGGACCTAGCGGGAGACCAAGAGACCCAGTACTTC

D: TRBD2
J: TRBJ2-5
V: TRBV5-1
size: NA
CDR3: CASSLGLAGGPETQYF
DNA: TGCGCCAGCAGCTTGGGACTAGCGGGAGGGCCGGAGACCCAGTACTTC

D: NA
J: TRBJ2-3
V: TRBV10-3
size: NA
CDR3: CAISESQGRTDTQYF
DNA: TGTGCCATCAGTGAGTCCCAGGGTCGGACAGATACGCAGTATTTT

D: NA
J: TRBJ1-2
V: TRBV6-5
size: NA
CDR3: CASRLQDNLWGYTF
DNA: TGTGCCAGCAGACTCCAGGATAACCTATGGGGCTACACCTTC

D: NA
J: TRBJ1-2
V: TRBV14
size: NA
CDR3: CASSQDRGGSYGYTF
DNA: TGTGCCAGCAGCCAAGATAGGGGGGGCAGCTATGGCTACACCTTC

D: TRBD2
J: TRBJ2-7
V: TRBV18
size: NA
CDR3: CASSPPGGGVYEQYF
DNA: TGTGCCAGCTCACCCCCCGGGGGGGGCGTTTACGAGCAGTACTTC

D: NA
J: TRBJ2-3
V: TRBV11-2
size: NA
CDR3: CASTLSPGYTQYF
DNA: TGTGCCAGCACCCTTAGCCCCGGTTATACGCAGTATTTT

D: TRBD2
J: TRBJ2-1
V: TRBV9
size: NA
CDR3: CASSPSGSWGGSDEQFF
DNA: TGTGCCAGCAGCCCCAGCGGAAGTTGGGGAGGGAGTGATGAGCAGTTCTTC

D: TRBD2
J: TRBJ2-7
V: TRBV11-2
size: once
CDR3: CASSGTSGRSGEQYF
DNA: TGTGCCAGCAGCGGCACTAGCGGGAGATCGGGCGAGCAGTACTTC

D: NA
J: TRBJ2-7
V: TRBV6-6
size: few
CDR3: CASSRRDNGYEQYF
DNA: TGTGCCAGCAGCCGCCGGGACAATGGGTACGAGCAGTACTTC

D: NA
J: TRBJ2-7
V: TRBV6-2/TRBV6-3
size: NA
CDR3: CASSPGGATAYEQYF
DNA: TGTGCCAGCAGTCCCGGAGGGGCGACGGCCTACGAGCAGTACTTC

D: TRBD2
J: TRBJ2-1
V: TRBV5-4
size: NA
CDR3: CASSLGLAGPTQQFF
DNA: TGTGCCAGCAGCTTGGGACTAGCGGGACCCACTCAGCAGTTCTTC

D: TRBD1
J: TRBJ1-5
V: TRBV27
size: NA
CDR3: CASSSYGQEQPQHF
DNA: TGTGCCAGCAGTTCCTACGGACAGGAGCAGCCCCAGCATTTT

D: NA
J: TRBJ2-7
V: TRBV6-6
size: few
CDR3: CAPKADPYEQYF
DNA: TGTGCCCCTAAAGCGGATCCCTACGAGCAGTACTTC

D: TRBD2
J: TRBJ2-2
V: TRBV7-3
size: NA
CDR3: CASSPSSGHTGELFF
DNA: TGTGCCAGCAGCCCATCTAGCGGGCACACCGGGGAGCTGTTTTTT

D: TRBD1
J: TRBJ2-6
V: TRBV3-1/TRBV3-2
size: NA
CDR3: CASSQEPGQGGSGANVLTF
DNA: TGTGCCAGCAGCCAAGAACCCGGACAGGGTGGATCTGGGGCCAACGTCCTGACTTTC

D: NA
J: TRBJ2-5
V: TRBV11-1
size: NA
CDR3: CASSPRWRSQETQYF
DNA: TGTGCCAGCAGCCCCCGCTGGCGGTCCCAAGAGACCCAGTACTTC

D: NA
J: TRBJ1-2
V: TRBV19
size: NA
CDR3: CASTQGSNYGYTF
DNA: TGTGCCAGCACTCAGGGTAGTAACTATGGCTACACCTTC

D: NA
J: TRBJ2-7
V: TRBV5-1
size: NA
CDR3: CASSLGGPYEQYF
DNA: TGCGCCAGCAGCCTAGGGGGTCCCTACGAGCAGTACTTC

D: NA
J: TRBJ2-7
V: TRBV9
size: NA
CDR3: CASSLRGHYYEQYF
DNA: TGTGCCAGCAGCTTAAGAGGCCATTACTACGAGCAGTACTTC

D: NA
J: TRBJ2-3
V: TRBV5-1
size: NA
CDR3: CASSTTPGQRADTQYF
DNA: TGCGCCAGCAGTACTACACCGGGACAACGGGCCGATACGCAGTATTTT

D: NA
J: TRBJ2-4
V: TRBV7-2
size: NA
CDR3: CASSTATTGLAKNIQYF
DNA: TGTGCCAGCAGCACAGCGACGACAGGACTAGCCAAAAACATTCAGTACTTC

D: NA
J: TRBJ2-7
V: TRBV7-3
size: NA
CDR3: CASSLRGNHEQYF
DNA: TGTGCCAGCAGCTTAAGAGGGAACCACGAGCAGTACTTC

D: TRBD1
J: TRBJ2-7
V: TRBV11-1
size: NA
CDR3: CASSPRDRDHEQYF
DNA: TGTGCCAGCAGCCCCCGGGACAGGGACCACGAGCAGTACTTC

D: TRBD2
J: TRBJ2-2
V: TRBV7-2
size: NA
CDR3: CASSSSGSGTGELFF
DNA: TGTGCCAGCAGCAGTAGCGGGAGTGGCACCGGGGAGCTGTTTTTT

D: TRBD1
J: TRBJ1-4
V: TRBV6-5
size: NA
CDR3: CATSPQGRVEKLFF
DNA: TGTGCCACCTCCCCACAGGGGCGGGTTGAAAAACTGTTTTTT

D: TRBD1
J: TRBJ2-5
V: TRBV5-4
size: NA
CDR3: CASSPSPDRVETQYF
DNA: TGTGCCAGCAGCCCCTCACCCGACAGGGTGGAGACCCAGTACTTC

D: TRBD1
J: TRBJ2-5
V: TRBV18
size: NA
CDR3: CASSPPTGGGQETQYF
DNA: TGTGCCAGCTCACCCCCGACAGGGGGTGGGCAAGAGACCCAGTACTTC

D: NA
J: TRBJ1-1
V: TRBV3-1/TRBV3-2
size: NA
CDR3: CASSLQQGEAFF
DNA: TGTGCCAGCAGCCTCCAACAGGGTGAAGCTTTCTTT

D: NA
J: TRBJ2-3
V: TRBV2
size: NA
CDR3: CASGPGLAQDTQYF
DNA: TGTGCCAGCGGTCCGGGACTCGCTCAAGATACGCAGTATTTT

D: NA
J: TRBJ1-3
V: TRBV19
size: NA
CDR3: CASRAGSGNTIYF
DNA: TGTGCCAGCCGAGCTGGTTCTGGAAACACCATATATTTT

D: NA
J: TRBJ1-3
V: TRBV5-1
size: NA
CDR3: CASSPPSSGNTIYF
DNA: TGCGCCAGCAGTCCCCCGTCTTCTGGAAACACCATATATTTT

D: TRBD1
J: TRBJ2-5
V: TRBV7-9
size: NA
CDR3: CASSPYRGETQYF
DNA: TGTGCCAGCAGCCCCTACAGGGGGGAGACCCAGTACTTC

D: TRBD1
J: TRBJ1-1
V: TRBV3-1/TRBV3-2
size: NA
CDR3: CASSPGDRGAFF
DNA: TGTGCCAGCAGCCCAGGAGACAGGGGTGCTTTCTTT

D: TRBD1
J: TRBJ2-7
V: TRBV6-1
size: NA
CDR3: CASSEGYGLGQGNYEQYF
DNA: TGTGCCAGCAGTGAAGGGTACGGCCTGGGACAGGGAAACTACGAGCAGTACTTC

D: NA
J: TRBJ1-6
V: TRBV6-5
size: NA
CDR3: CASHGGGNSPLHF
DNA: TGTGCCAGTCATGGAGGCGGCAATTCACCCCTCCACTTT

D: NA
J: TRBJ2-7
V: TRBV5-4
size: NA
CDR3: CASSLESGPYEQYF
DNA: TGTGCCAGCAGCTTAGAAAGCGGCCCCTACGAGCAGTACTTC

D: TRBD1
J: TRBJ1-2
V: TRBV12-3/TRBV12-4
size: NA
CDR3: CASSLGQVGGYTF
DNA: TGTGCCAGCAGTTTGGGACAGGTGGGGGGCTACACCTTC